Here is one T cell receptor beta chain with its context. V gave up 0 bases and J gave up 5 bases, with 10 bases separating them. The CDR3 runs to 14 residues. CDR1 and CDR2 (germline): SGHRS, YFSETQ. The entry originates in a study of blood T cell repertoires in COVID-19. Whole-study context: T cells, B-cell-depleted T cells, or PBMCs provided the cDNA or gDNA that served as material.

Some clones are missing from TCRdb's copy, which holds only in-frame ones; the method was immunoSEQ multiplex PCR. The sample includes about 240,000 clones, roughly 90% of them seen just once. This clonotype originated in a man aged 55 to 70 who had recovered from COVID-19. Sequencing was carried out using peripheral blood. V and J are TRBV5-1 and TRBJ2-3; possible D gene TRBD2, 5 bases. In DNA, the CDR3 is TGCGCCAGCAGCTTGGGGGGAGAAATAGATACGCAGTATTTT. The encoded protein is CASSLGGEIDTQYF.